This T cell receptor (beta chain) appears in the sequencing data of a study of cytomegalovirus exposure and HLA in healthy donors. PCR primers comprised 60 Vbeta and 13 Jbeta primers. The table came from immunoSEQ multiplex PCR; TCRdb's copy has only in-frame clones and leaves some out. In the table there are 140,000 or so clones, about 70% of which are singletons. The germline V gene encodes CDR1 SGHRS and CDR2 YFSETQ. This CDR3 comprises 15 residues. After removal of 2 bases from V and 5 bases from J, the junction contained 8 bases not matched to a gene. Sequenced: PBMCs. This TCR derives from a woman in her forties in good health and CMV-seronegative. The rearrangement uses TRBV5-1 and TRBJ2-5, with 8 bases fitting TRBD1. CDR3 amino acids: CASSLGQGWVETQYF. The CDR3 DNA follows: TGCGCCAGCAGCTTAGGACAGGGCTGGGTTGAGACCCAGTACTTC.